The 18 T cell receptor beta chains below all came from one sample that was sequenced in a study of metastatic and nonmetastatic thyroid tumors. TCRdb re-clonotyped the PCR reads through MiXCR. The data hold 15,000 to 20,000 clones, with about 33% observed a single time. None of the patients had undergone any treatment ahead of thyroid surgery. The sample was tumor tissue. These receptors were taken from a male donor with papillary thyroid cancer or a benign thyroid nodule (not recorded which). Some clones in this sample may be carry-over from other donors' samples.

By share, this clone ranks as medium-sized (0.01 to 0.1%). The V gene is TRBV2, the J gene TRBJ2-3, with a weak D call TRBD2 (5 bases). CDR3 size: 15 residues. Trimming took off 3 bases at V and 2 bases at J, with 12 bases between the two ends. Germline V CDR1 and CDR2: SNHLY, FYNNEI. The CDR3 sequence: CASSEMRASTDTQYF. The CDR3 DNA sequence: TGTGCCAGCAGTGAGATGAGGGCTTCCACAGATACGCAGTATTTT.

This clone occurred a few times. The rearrangement uses TRBV28 and TRBJ1-4; the match to TRBD1 covers 9 bases. CDR3 length: 15 residues. Germline assignment: CDR1 MDHEN and CDR2 SYDVKM. The trim removed 6 bases at V and 8 bases at J, leaving 10 bases unmatched. CDR3 sequence: CASRPPQGAQEKLFF. The CDR3 coding sequence is TGTGCCAGCAGACCTCCACAGGGGGCGCAAGAAAAACTGTTTTTT.

On this clone: Relative to the germline gene, one junction end is altered; a read error may explain this. The chain couples TRBV30 to TRBJ1-2, with 9 bases identical to TRBD1. In germline, CDR1 is GTSNPN, CDR2 SVGIG (reference sequence). The CDR3 consists of 18 residues. CDR3 nucleotides: TGTGGCTGGGCCCCAAGTGACAGGGGGTTATCGGCTAACTATGGATACACCTTC. The encoded protein is CGWAPSDRGLSANYGYTF.

This clone was picked up a small number of times. This rearrangement joins TRBV9 to TRBJ2-7, with unresolved D. V lost 4 bases and J lost 0, with 2 bases in between. The CDR3 length is 11 residues. Germline CDR1 SGDLS, CDR2 YYNGEE. The CDR3 sequence: CASSPSYEQYF. In DNA form, the CDR3 reads TGTGCCAGCAGCCCCTCCTACGAGCAGTACTTC.

CDR3 bases: TGCAGTGCTTGGACTAGCGGGGGGTACGAGCAGTACTTC. Translated, it gives CSAWTSGGYEQYF. This rearrangement joins TRBV20-1 to TRBJ2-7; 14 bases align to TRBD2. The germline V gene has CDR1 DFQATT and CDR2 SNEGSKA (reference sequence). After removal of 5 bases from V and 4 bases from J, the junction contained 1 base not matched to a gene. The CDR3 loop spans 13 amino acids.

This clone was observed many times. The chain combines TRBV6-1 with TRBJ2-1, with TRBD2 matching over 16 bases. Germline CDR1 and CDR2: MNHNS and SASEGT. The J segment lost 4 bases and the V segment lost 5 bases, leaving 5 bases of the junction unmatched. CDR3 size: 17 residues. The CDR3: CASSYGGLAGGYNEQFF. The DNA for the CDR3 is TGTGCCAGCAGTTATGGGGGACTAGCGGGGGGGTACAATGAGCAGTTCTTC.

The chain links TRBV6-4 to TRBJ2-3; 8 bases are a match to TRBD2. Losses at the gene ends were 4 bases for V and 1 base for J; bases not matched to a gene: 4. This CDR3 has 15 amino acids. Germline CDR1 MRHNA, CDR2 SNTAGT. CDR3 nucleotide sequence: TGTGCCAGCAGTGTTACAGCGGGAGGCACAGATACGCAGTATTTT. Protein sequence: CASSVTAGGTDTQYF.

The chain combines TRBV7-2 with TRBJ1-1, with unresolved D. V dropped 6 bases and J dropped 5 bases, with 16 bases sitting between them. The germline V gene has CDR1 SGHTA and CDR2 FQGNSA. The CDR3 sequence is 14 residues long. The CDR3 bases are TGTGCCAGCAGTTTTAGAGGGCCGGGGACTGAAGCTTTCTTT. Protein product: CASSFRGPGTEAFF.

This clone is judged medium-sized (0.01 to 0.1%). V usage is TRBV6-1 and J usage is TRBJ2-3, with TRBD1 identical over 10 bases. The CDR3 length is 15 residues. Losses at the gene ends were 2 bases for V and 4 bases for J; bases not matched to a gene: 3. The germline CDR1 and CDR2 sequences are MNHNS and SASEGT. The CDR3 is CASSESTGGPDTQYF. As DNA, the CDR3 is TGTGCCAGCAGTGAATCGACAGGGGGCCCAGATACGCAGTATTTT.

The chain has TRBV7-2 and TRBJ2-7, with 14 bases fitting TRBD2. The J segment lost 0 bases and the V segment lost 0 bases, leaving 1 base of the junction unmatched. This CDR3 region has 17 residues. In germline, CDR1 is SGHTA, CDR2 FQGNSA. CDR3 DNA sequence: TGTGCCAGCAGCTTAGCTGGGACTAGCGGGAGCTCCTACGAGCAGTACTTC. Its translation: CASSLAGTSGSSYEQYF. The variable domain in full, completed from reference TRBV7-2 and TRBJ2-7, reads GAGVSQSPSNKVTEKGKDVELRCDPISGHTALYWYRQSLGQGLEFLIYFQGNSAPDKSGLPSDRFSAERTGGSVSTLTIQRTQQEDSAVYLCASSLAGTSGSSYEQYFGPGTRLTVT.

A word on this clone: The conserved closing phenylalanine or tryptophan is absent in this CDR3, likely reflecting a read error. The rearrangement uses TRBV6-1 and TRBJ2-3, with TRBD1 identical over 7 bases. Germline lookup yields CDR1 MNHNS and CDR2 SASEGT. V was clipped by 2 bases and J by 5 bases; unmatched bases: 7. CDR3 length: 15 residues. DNA of the CDR3: TGTGCCAGCAGTGAATCGACAGGGTGCCGAGATACGCAGTATGTT. Translating gives CASSESTGCRDTQYV.

This clone is categorized as large. V and J are TRBV5-1 and TRBJ1-6, with unresolved D. This CDR3 is built from 15 residues. V was pared by 0 bases and J by 7 bases, with 11 bases between. Germline CDR1 SGHRS, CDR2 YFSETQ. This CDR3 reads CASSLGTGSNSPLHF. The CDR3 DNA follows: TGCGCCAGCAGCTTGGGGACTGGATCAAATTCACCCCTCCACTTT.

This clone was recorded many times. The V gene is TRBV6-4, the J gene TRBJ2-5; tentatively, D is TRBD2 (6 bases). CDR1 and CDR2 from the germline V gene are MRHNA and SNTAGT. The CDR3 loop spans 15 amino acids. V gave up 3 bases and J gave up 5 bases, with 16 bases separating them. CDR3 amino acids: CASSEVAGGGETQYF. Written as DNA, the CDR3 is TGTGCCAGCAGTGAAGTGGCAGGAGGAGGGGAGACCCAGTACTTC.

The chain uses TRBV4-1 and TRBJ2-7; D gene ambiguous. Germline assignment: CDR1 MGHRA and CDR2 YSYEKL. The CDR3 covers 12 residues. V shed 0 bases and J shed 6 bases, with 6 bases lying between them. The CDR3 DNA is TGCGCCAGCAGCCAAGATTTCGTCGAGCAGTACTTC. This sequence encodes CASSQDFVEQYF.

V is TRBV6-1 and J is TRBJ1-1; 12 bases fit TRBD1. V shed 5 bases, J shed 3 bases, and the junction held 10 bases outside the gene matches. CDR1 and CDR2 (germline): MNHNS, SASEGT. This CDR3 has 17 amino acids. In nucleotides, the CDR3 is TGTGCCAGCAGTACCTCTCCGGGACAGGGGGCTTACACTGAAGCTTTCTTT. This sequence encodes CASSTSPGQGAYTEAFF.

The rearrangement uses TRBV5-4 and TRBJ2-1; 14 bases fit TRBD2. The V gene's germline CDR1 is SGHNT and CDR2 YYREEE (reference sequence). The CDR3 extends over 18 amino acids. With 4 bases clipped from V and 1 base from J, the junction kept 7 bases outside the gene matches. The CDR3 DNA reads as TGTGCCAGCAGCCTTGGGACTAGCGGGAGAAGGTCCTACAATGAGCAGTTCTTC. Its protein is CASSLGTSGRRSYNEQFF.

By proportion, this clone is medium-sized. J is TRBJ1-4 and V is TRBV5-1; no clear D gene. Trimming removed 0 bases at V and 7 bases at J, with 16 bases between. Per germline, CDR1 SGHRS and CDR2 YFSETQ. This CDR3 contains 16 residues. The CDR3 sequence is CASSLGIGELIEKLFF. The CDR3 bases are TGCGCCAGCAGCTTGGGTATCGGGGAATTGATTGAAAAACTGTTTTTT.

This clone was picked up a small number of times. This chain links TRBV25-1 with TRBJ1-2; 10 nucleotides agree with TRBD1. The trim removed 3 bases at V and 7 bases at J, leaving 5 bases unmatched. The germline V gene encodes CDR1 MGHDK and CDR2 SYGVNS. This CDR3 has 14 amino acids. The CDR3 sequence is CASSETGGNTGYTF. The CDR3 DNA is TGTGCCAGCAGTGAGACAGGGGGCAACACTGGCTACACCTTC.